The sequence of this TCR beta chain was determined in a study of cytomegalovirus exposure and HLA in healthy donors. General observations from the study: Some public TCRs appeared in many individuals, while most sequences were rare. Later analysis found that TCR beta chains associated with HLA were more clonally expanded than other, equally common chains.

The PCR was carried out with 60 Vbeta primers and 13 Jbeta primers. Original handling: Roughly 73 million unique TCR beta chains, roughly 11 million of them shared, were counted by a later analysis. TCRdb keeps only in-frame clones here, not all; method: immunoSEQ multiplex PCR. For V, J and clone size, that table is used; D and trimming come from the DNA. This sample has fewer than 150,000 clones, with about 74% found just once. Between the trimmed V and J ends, which lost 3 bases and 11 bases, there was a span of 17 bases. Germline V gene lookup returns CDR1 WNHNN and CDR2 SYGVQD (reference sequence). The CDR3 has 14 residues. As to this clone: Its antigen is not identified.

This rearrangement joins TRBV10-1 to TRBJ2-1; no firm D call. The sequenced sample consisted of PBMCs. The clonotype originates from a man younger than 45 in good health and CMV-seronegative. The CDR3 DNA reads as TGCGCCAGCAGTGACCGCGCTATTGACTCGAAGCAGTTCTTC. Its translation: CASSDRAIDSKQFF.